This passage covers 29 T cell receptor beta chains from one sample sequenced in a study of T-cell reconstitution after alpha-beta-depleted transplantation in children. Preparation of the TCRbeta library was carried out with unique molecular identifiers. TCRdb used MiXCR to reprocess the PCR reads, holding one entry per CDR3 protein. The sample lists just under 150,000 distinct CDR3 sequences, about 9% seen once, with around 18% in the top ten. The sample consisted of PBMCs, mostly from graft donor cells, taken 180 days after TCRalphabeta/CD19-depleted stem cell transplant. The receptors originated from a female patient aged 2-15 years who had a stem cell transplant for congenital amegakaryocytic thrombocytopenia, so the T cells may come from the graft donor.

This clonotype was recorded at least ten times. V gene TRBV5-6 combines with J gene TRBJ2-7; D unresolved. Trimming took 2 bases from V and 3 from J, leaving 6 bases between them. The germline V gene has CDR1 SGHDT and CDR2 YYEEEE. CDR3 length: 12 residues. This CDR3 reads CASSFQNYEQYF. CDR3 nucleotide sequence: TGTGCCAGCAGCTTCCAGAACTACGAGCAGTACTTC.

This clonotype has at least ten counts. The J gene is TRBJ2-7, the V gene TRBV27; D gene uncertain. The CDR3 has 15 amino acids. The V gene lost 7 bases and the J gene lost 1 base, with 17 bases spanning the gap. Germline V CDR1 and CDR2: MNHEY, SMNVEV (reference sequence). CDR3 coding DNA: TGTGCCAGCAAGATGGATCGAAGGTCGTCCTACGAGCAGTACTTC. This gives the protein CASKMDRRSSYEQYF.

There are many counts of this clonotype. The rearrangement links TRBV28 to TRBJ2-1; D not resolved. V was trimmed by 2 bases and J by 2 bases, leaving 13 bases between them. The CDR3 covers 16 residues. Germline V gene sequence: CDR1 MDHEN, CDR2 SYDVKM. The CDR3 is CASSLGLPVTYNEQFF. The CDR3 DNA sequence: TGTGCCAGCAGTTTAGGTTTACCCGTGACCTACAATGAGCAGTTCTTC.

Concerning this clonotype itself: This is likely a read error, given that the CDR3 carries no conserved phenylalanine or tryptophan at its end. CDR3 loop: CASSLGQGIYEQYL. The DNA for the CDR3 is TGCGCCAGCAGCTTGGGGCAGGGGATCTACGAGCAGTACTTG. The chain has TRBV5-1 and TRBJ2-7, with TRBD1 as a possible D gene (6 bases). V was trimmed by 0 bases and J by 3 bases, leaving 10 bases between them. Germline values: CDR1 SGHRS, CDR2 YFSETQ. CDR3 length: 14 residues.

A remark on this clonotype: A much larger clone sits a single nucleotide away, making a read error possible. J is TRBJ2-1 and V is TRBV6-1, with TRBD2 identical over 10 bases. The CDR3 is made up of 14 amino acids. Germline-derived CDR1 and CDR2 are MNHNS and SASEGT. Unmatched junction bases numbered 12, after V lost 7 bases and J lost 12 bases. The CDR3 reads CASKASGRAGVQFF. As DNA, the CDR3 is TGTGCCAGCAAGGCCAGCGGGAGGGCAGGTGTGCAGTTCTTC.

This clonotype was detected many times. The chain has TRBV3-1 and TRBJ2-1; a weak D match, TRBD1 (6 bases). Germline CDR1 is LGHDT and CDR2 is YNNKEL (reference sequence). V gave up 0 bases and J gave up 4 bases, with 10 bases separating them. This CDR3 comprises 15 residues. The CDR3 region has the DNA TGTGCCAGCAGCCAAGATCTAGGACAGTACAATGAGCAGTTCTTC. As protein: CASSQDLGQYNEQFF.

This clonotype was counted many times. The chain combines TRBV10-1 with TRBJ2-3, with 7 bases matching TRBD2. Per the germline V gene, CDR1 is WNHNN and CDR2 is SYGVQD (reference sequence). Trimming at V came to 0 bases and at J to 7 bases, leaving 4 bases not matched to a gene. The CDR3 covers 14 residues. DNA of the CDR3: TGCGCCAGCAGTGAGTCGCTAGCGGTGAATACGCAGTATTTT. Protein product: CASSESLAVNTQYF.

The CDR3 spells CASSLRVGVGELFF. The DNA of the CDR3 is TGTGCCAGCAGTTTGAGGGTGGGAGTCGGGGAGCTGTTTTTT. This chain joins TRBV12-3 or TRBV12-4 and TRBJ2-2, with a tentative D call TRBD2 (5 bases). The ends were cut back, 3 bases at V and 7 bases at J, with 12 bases in the middle. CDR3 length equals 14 residues.

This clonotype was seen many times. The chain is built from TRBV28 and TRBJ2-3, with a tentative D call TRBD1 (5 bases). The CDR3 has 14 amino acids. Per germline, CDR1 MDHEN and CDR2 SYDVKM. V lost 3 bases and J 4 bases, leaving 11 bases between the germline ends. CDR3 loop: CASSFLLRADTQYF. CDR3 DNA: TGTGCCAGCAGTTTCCTCCTCAGGGCAGATACGCAGTATTTT.

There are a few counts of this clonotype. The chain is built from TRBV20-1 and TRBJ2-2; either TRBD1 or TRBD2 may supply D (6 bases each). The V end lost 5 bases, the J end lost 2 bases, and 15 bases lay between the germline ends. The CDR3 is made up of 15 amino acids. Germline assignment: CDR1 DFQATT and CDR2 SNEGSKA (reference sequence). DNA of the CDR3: TGCAGTGCTCCTGTTGGGGGGCCCAACACCGGGGAGCTGTTTTTT. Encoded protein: CSAPVGGPNTGELFF.

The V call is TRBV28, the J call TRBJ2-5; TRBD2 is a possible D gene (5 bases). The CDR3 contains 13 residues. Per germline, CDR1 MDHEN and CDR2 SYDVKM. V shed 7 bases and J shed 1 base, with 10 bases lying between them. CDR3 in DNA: TGTGCCAGCACTAAACTAGTCCAAGAGACCCAGTACTTC. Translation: CASTKLVQETQYF.

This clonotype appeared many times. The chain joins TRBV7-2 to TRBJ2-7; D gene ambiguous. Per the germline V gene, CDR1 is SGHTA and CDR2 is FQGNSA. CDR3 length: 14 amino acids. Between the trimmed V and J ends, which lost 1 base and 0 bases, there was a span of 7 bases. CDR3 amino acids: CASSLDRYSYEQYF. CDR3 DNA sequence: TGTGCCAGCAGCTTAGACCGTTACTCCTACGAGCAGTACTTC. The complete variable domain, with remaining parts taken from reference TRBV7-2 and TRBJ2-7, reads GAGVSQSPSNKVTEKGKDVELRCDPISGHTALYWYRQSLGQGLEFLIYFQGNSAPDKSGLPSDRFSAERTGGSVSTLTIQRTQQEDSAVYLCASSLDRYSYEQYFGPGTRLTVT.

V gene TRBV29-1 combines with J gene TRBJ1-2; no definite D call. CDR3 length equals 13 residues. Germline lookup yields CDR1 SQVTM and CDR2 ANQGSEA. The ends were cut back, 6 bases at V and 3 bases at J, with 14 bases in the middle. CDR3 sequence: CSVGLGHHYGYTF. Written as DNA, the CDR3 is TGCAGCGTGGGCCTTGGGCACCACTATGGCTACACCTTC.

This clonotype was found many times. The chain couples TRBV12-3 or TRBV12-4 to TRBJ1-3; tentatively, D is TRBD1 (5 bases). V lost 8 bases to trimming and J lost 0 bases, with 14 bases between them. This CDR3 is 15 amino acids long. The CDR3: CASGGWGSSGNTIYF. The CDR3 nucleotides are TGTGCCAGCGGGGGTTGGGGTAGCTCTGGAAACACCATATATTTT.

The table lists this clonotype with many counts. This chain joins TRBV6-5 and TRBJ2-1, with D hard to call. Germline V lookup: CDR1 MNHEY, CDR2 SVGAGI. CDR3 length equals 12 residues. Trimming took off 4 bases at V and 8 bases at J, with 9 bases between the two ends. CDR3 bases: TGTGCCAGCAGTTTTGATCGTTATGAGCAGTTCTTC. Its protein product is CASSFDRYEQFF.

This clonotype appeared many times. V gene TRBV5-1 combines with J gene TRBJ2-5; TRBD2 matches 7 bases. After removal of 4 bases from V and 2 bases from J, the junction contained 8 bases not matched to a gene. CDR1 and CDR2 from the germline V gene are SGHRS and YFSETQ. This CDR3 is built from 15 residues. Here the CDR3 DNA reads TGCGCCAGCAGCCTCTTGGGCGGGGGACAAGAGACCCAGTACTTC. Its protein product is CASSLLGGGQETQYF.

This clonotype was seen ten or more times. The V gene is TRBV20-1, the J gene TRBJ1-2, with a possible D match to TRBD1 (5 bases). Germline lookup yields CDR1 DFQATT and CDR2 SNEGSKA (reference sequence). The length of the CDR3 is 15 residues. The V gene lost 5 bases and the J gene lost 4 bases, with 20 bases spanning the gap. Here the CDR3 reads CSADGGAGLGYGYTF. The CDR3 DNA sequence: TGCAGTGCTGACGGAGGGGCGGGGTTAGGCTATGGCTACACCTTC.

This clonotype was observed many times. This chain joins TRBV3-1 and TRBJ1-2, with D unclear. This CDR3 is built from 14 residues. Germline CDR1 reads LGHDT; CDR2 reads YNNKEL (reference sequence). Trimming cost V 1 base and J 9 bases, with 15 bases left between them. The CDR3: CASSQAASRGSYTF. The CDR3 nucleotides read TGTGCCAGCAGCCAAGCCGCCTCCCGGGGAAGCTACACCTTC.

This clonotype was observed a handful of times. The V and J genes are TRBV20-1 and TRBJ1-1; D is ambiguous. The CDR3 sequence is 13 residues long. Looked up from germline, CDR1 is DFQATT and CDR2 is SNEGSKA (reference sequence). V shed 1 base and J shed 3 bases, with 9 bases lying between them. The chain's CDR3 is CSARGIVYTEAFF. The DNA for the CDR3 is TGCAGTGCTAGAGGCATAGTTTACACTGAAGCTTTCTTT.

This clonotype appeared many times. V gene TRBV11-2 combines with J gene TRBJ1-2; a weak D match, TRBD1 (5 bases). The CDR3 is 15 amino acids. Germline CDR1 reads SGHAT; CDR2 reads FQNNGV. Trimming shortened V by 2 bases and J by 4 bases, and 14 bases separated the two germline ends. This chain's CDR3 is CASSLKGSPSYGYTF. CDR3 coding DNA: TGTGCCAGCAGCTTAAAGGGGTCCCCTAGCTATGGCTACACCTTC.

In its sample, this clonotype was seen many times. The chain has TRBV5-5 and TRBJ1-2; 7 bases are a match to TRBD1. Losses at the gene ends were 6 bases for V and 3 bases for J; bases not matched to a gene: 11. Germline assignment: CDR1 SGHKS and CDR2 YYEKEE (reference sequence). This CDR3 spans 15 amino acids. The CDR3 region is CASNQNQGVDYGYTF. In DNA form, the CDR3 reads TGTGCCAGCAACCAAAACCAGGGGGTCGACTATGGCTACACCTTC.

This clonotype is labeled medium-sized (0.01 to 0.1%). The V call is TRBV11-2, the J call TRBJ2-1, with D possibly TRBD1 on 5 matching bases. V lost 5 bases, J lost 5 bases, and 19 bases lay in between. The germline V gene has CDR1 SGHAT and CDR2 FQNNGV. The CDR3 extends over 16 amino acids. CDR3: CASSPVVDSDNNEQFF. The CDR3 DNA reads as TGTGCCAGCAGCCCAGTTGTCGACTCGGACAACAATGAGCAGTTCTTC.

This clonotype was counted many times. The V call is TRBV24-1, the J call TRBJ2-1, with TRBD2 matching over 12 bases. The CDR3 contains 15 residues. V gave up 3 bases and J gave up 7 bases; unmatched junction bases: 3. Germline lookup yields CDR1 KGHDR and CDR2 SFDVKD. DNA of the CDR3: TGTGCCACCAGTGATGTTACTAGCGGGGGGAATGAGCAGTTCTTC. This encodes CATSDVTSGGNEQFF.

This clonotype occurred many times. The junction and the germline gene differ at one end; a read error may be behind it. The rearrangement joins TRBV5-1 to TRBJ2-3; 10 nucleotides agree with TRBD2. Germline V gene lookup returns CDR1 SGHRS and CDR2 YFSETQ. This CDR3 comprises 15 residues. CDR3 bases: TGTGCCAGCAGTTTAGGGCTAGCGGGAGCAGATACGCAGTATTTT. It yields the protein CASSLGLAGADTQYF.

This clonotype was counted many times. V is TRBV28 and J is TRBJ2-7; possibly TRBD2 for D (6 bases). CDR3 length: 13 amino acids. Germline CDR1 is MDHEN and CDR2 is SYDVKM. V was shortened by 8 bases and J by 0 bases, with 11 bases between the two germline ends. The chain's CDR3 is CASAPGSSYEQYF. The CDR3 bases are TGTGCCAGCGCCCCCGGGAGCTCCTACGAGCAGTACTTC.

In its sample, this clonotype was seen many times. CDR3 loop: CSAGGQGAKLNTEAFF. DNA for the CDR3: TGCAGTGCTGGCGGACAGGGGGCCAAATTGAACACTGAAGCTTTCTTT. The rearrangement uses TRBV20-1 and TRBJ1-1; TRBD1 aligns across 11 bases. This CDR3 region has 16 residues. The germline CDR1 and CDR2 sequences are DFQATT and SNEGSKA (reference sequence). V trimming: 5 bases; J trimming: 0 bases; junction bases outside the gene matches: 8.

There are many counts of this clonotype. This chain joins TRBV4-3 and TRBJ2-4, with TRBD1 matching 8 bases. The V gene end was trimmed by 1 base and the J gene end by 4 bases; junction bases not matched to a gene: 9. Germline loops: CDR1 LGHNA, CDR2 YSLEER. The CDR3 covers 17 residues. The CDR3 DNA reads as TGCGCCAGCAGCCAAGTCCAGGGGGCCCTAGCAAAAAACATTCAGTACTTC. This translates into CASSQVQGALAKNIQYF.

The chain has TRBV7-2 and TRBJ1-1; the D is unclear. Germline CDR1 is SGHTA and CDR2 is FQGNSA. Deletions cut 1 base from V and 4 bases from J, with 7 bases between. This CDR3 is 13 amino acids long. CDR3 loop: CASSLVESTEAFF. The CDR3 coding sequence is TGTGCCAGCAGCTTAGTGGAGAGCACTGAAGCTTTCTTT.

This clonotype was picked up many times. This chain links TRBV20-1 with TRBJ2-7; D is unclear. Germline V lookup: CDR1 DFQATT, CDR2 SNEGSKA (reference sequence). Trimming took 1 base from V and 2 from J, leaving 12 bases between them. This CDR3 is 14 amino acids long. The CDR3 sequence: CSARGGKLAYEQYF. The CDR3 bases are TGCAGTGCTAGAGGCGGCAAGTTGGCCTACGAGCAGTACTTC.